A selection of T cell receptor beta chains follows, all from one sample in a study of T cells in Graves' hyperthyroidism and ophthalmopathy. TCRdb fed the multiplex PCR reads into MiXCR, producing one record per CDR3 protein. The data hold 500,000 to 750,000 distinct CDR3 sequences, with about half observed a single time. Sequenced sample: peripheral blood or thyroid tissue (not recorded which). These receptors came from a woman aged 18-29 years with Graves' hyperthyroidism. CDR3s include the opening cysteine and the closing phenylalanine or tryptophan. The order of the fields is D gene, clone size, V gene, J gene, CDR3 protein, CDR3 DNA. The D gene is left open where the match is weak. Clone size is given for some rows only: seen once, a few or many times, or a class if the clone is expanded.

TRBD2	NA	TRBV7-6	TRBJ2-7	CAVSGRAGNEQYF	TGTGCCGTCTCCGGGAGGGCCGGGAACGAGCAGTACTTC
TRBD1	NA	TRBV24-1	TRBJ2-5	CATSVTGTGGETQYF	TGTGCCACCAGTGTCACAGGGACAGGGGGAGAGACCCAGTACTTC
NA	NA	TRBV6-4	TRBJ1-2	CASNRGSGSNGYTF	TGTGCCAGCAATCGAGGGTCCGGGTCGAATGGCTACACCTTC
NA	NA	TRBV29-1	TRBJ1-3	CSYTVSGNTIYF	TGCAGCTATACGGTATCTGGAAACACCATATATTTT
NA	NA	TRBV5-7	TRBJ2-3	CASSWIAPVGTDTQYF	TGTGCCAGTAGTTGGATAGCGCCGGTCGGCACAGATACGCAGTATTTT
TRBD2	NA	TRBV19	TRBJ2-2	CARSRGRVTGELFF	TGTGCCCGGTCCCGCGGGAGGGTCACCGGGGAGCTGTTTTTT
TRBD1	NA	TRBV20-1	TRBJ1-4	CSARTGTGANEKLFF	TGCAGTGCACGAACCGGGACAGGGGCTAATGAAAAACTGTTTTTT
NA	NA	TRBV7-2	TRBJ2-7	CASSLALRTDRYSYEQYF	TGTGCCAGCAGCTTAGCGCTTAGGACAGACCGATACTCCTACGAGCAGTACTTC
NA	many	TRBV20-1	TRBJ1-3	CSARASGSGNTIYF	TGCAGTGCTAGAGCTTCGGGGTCTGGAAACACCATATATTTT
NA	few	TRBV27	TRBJ2-2	CASWQGRDTGELFF	TGTGCCAGCTGGCAGGGGAGGGACACCGGGGAGCTGTTTTTT
NA	NA	TRBV29-1	TRBJ1-5	CSVVAQETQHF	TGCAGCGTTGTTGCGCAAGAGACCCAGCATTTT
NA	NA	TRBV10-3	TRBJ1-2	CAISGAGNTDGYTF	TGTGCCATCAGTGGGGCCGGGAACACTGACGGCTACACCTTC
TRBD1	many	TRBV12-3/TRBV12-4	TRBJ2-7	CASSSDRGSTYEQYF	TGTGCCAGCAGTTCGGACAGGGGCTCAACCTACGAGCAGTACTTC
NA	few	TRBV9	TRBJ1-6	CASSVEVRGSNSPLHF	TGTGCCAGCAGCGTAGAAGTGAGGGGCAGTAATTCACCCCTCCACTTT
NA	many	TRBV12-3/TRBV12-4	TRBJ1-6	CASRDSSSPLHF	TGTGCCAGCAGGGATTCCAGTTCACCCCTCCACTTT
NA	few	TRBV7-2	TRBJ1-1	CASSLAGAAGEAFF	TGTGCCAGCAGCTTAGCCGGAGCGGCGGGTGAAGCTTTCTTT
NA	many	TRBV14	TRBJ2-7	CASSPTMDGYEQYF	TGTGCCAGCAGCCCAACCATGGACGGTTACGAGCAGTACTTC
NA	many	TRBV2	TRBJ2-1	CASSFGVEQFF	TGTGCCAGCAGTTTTGGCGTTGAGCAGTTCTTC
NA	many	TRBV20-1	TRBJ2-7	CSATGGGLTSYEQYF	TGCAGTGCTACAGGAGGTGGACTTACTTCCTACGAGCAGTACTTC
NA	many	TRBV2	TRBJ1-6	CASSGRENSPLHF	TGTGCCAGCAGCGGACGGGAAAATTCACCCCTCCACTTT
TRBD2	many	TRBV12-3/TRBV12-4	TRBJ2-7	CASSTGLARPYEQYF	TGTGCCAGCAGTACCGGACTAGCGAGACCCTACGAGCAGTACTTC
TRBD1	NA	TRBV4-1	TRBJ1-4	CASSQDYSGGLEKLFF	TGCGCCAGCAGCCAAGACTATTCAGGGGGCCTTGAAAAACTGTTTTTT
NA	NA	TRBV7-9	TRBJ2-3	CASSCQTDTQYF	TGTGCCAGCAGCTGCCAGACAGATACGCAGTATTTT
NA	NA	TRBV20-1	TRBJ1-2	CSAIRGGYTF	TGCAGTGCTATAAGGGGTGGCTACACCTTC
NA	many	TRBV27	TRBJ1-5	CASTNSYSNQPQHF	TGTGCCAGCACCAATAGCTATAGCAATCAGCCCCAGCATTTT
TRBD1	many	TRBV27	TRBJ2-7	CASRKPGQGYKQYF	TGTGCCAGCAGGAAGCCGGGACAGGGATATAAGCAGTACTTC
NA	once	TRBV7-2	TRBJ2-5	CASSLAPGDGGETQYF	TGTGCCAGCAGCTTAGCGCCAGGGGATGGGGGGGAGACCCAGTACTTC
TRBD1	many	TRBV15	TRBJ1-5	CATSRAVRQGAYSNQPQHF	TGTGCCACCAGCAGAGCCGTGCGACAGGGGGCTTATAGCAATCAGCCCCAGCATTTT
NA	NA	TRBV2	TRBJ2-4	CASSEHPPDRPTKNIQYF	TGTGCCAGCAGTGAACACCCCCCGGACAGACCCACCAAAAACATTCAGTACTTC
NA	many	TRBV6-2/TRBV6-3	TRBJ1-5	CASSYWATVNQPQHF	TGTGCCAGCAGTTACTGGGCGACGGTCAATCAGCCCCAGCATTTT
NA	few	TRBV7-8	TRBJ2-1	CASSLRLSTNEQFF	TGTGCCAGCAGCTTACGACTATCGACCAATGAGCAGTTCTTC
NA	many	TRBV20-1	TRBJ1-2	CSASGRSANYGYTF	TGCAGTGCTTCCGGACGGTCGGCGAACTATGGCTACACCTTC
TRBD2	NA	TRBV20-1	TRBJ2-1	CSASGLAGYNEQFF	TGCAGTGCCTCTGGACTAGCGGGCTACAATGAGCAGTTCTTC
TRBD1	NA	TRBV12-3/TRBV12-4	TRBJ2-7	CASSGFPYGTDHEQYF	TGTGCCAGCAGTGGGTTCCCGTATGGGACAGACCATGAGCAGTACTTC
NA	many	TRBV6-2/TRBV6-3	TRBJ1-5	CASSSAGAESNQPQHF	TGTGCCAGCAGTTCGGCAGGGGCTGAGAGCAATCAGCCCCAGCATTTT
NA	few	TRBV11-1	TRBJ1-2	CASSPYYDYTF	TGTGCCAGCAGCCCGTACTATGACTACACCTTC
NA	NA	TRBV7-8	TRBJ1-4	CASSLVPVPGGPYNEKLFF	TGTGCCAGCAGCTTAGTCCCCGTCCCGGGAGGGCCGTACAATGAAAAACTGTTTTTT
NA	many	TRBV6-5	TRBJ1-6	CASSYGWALMESPLHF	TGTGCCAGCAGTTACGGATGGGCCCTTATGGAGTCACCCCTCCACTTT
NA	NA	TRBV9	TRBJ1-5	CASSPRGGEETQHF	TGTGCCAGCAGCCCCAGAGGGGGAGAGGAGACCCAGCATTTT
NA	many	TRBV2	TRBJ1-1	CASTLWGGGGTEAFF	TGTGCCAGCACCCTATGGGGCGGCGGGGGCACTGAAGCTTTCTTT
NA	NA	TRBV25-1	TRBJ1-2	CAYRDGYGYTF	TGTGCCTACAGGGATGGCTATGGCTACACCTTC
TRBD2	NA	TRBV10-3	TRBJ2-7	CAISGLAGYYEQYF	TGTGCCATCAGTGGACTAGCGGGATACTACGAGCAGTACTTC
NA	NA	TRBV7-2	TRBJ1-1	CASSLRLLSGANVAFF	TGTGCCAGCAGCTTACGTCTGCTCTCTGGGGCCAACGTGGCTTTCTTT
NA	NA	TRBV5-1	TRBJ2-6	CASSSEANVLTF	TGCGCCAGCAGCTCGGAGGCCAACGTCCTGACTTTC
NA	many	TRBV9	TRBJ2-7	CASSVGSGVYEQYF	TGTGCCAGCAGCGTAGGATCAGGGGTCTACGAGCAGTACTTC
NA	many	TRBV7-8	TRBJ2-7	CASRPGLNHEQYF	TGTGCCAGCCGCCCCGGACTAAACCACGAGCAGTACTTC
NA	many	TRBV9	TRBJ2-7	CASSPPASERTASYEQYF	TGTGCCAGCAGCCCTCCCGCTAGCGAGAGAACGGCCTCCTACGAGCAGTACTTC
TRBD1	NA	TRBV5-1	TRBJ1-1	CASRPRQGSTEAFF	TGCGCCAGCAGACCAAGACAGGGGAGCACTGAAGCTTTCTTT
NA	NA	TRBV7-2	TRBJ2-5	CASSLSVRGVETQYF	TGTGCCAGCAGCTTGTCGGTAAGGGGAGTGGAGACCCAGTACTTC
NA	many	TRBV11-3	TRBJ2-6	CASSLTGPQAGANVLTF	TGTGCCAGCAGCTTAACCGGCCCGCAGGCTGGGGCCAACGTCCTGACTTTC
TRBD1	NA	TRBV29-1	TRBJ1-1	CSGGTGGEAFF	TGCAGCGGCGGGACAGGGGGTGAAGCTTTCTTT
TRBD2	NA	TRBV29-1	TRBJ2-1	CSVAVASGKDTQFF	TGCAGCGTTGCTGTGGCTAGCGGGAAAGATACGCAGTTCTTC
TRBD2	NA	TRBV20-1	TRBJ2-7	CSARPSGRAHEQYF	TGCAGTGCTAGACCTAGCGGGAGGGCCCACGAGCAGTACTTT